The rows below give T cell receptor beta chains drawn from one sample of a study of regulatory T cells in long-lasting Graves disease. TCRdb independently ran MiXCR on the multiplex PCR reads; one entry per CDR3 protein. Here the sample spans 400,000 or so distinct CDR3 sequences, about 20% being singletons. The sample consisted of peripheral blood mononuclear cells (PBMCs), taken when the disease was refractory, from a patient treated with antithyroid drugs. The source is a female donor with Graves disease. Each CDR3 is given with its conserved first and last residue. A D gene is named only where the DNA matches it firmly. Size is stated for part of the rows, as once, few or many counts, or as a class when the clone is expanded.

V gene: TRBV3-1; D gene: -; J gene: TRBJ2-5; clone size: many; CDR3 length: 17; CDR3 protein: CASSPGTAGTDQETQYF; CDR3 DNA: TGTGCCAGCAGCCCAGGGACGGCCGGGACTGATCAAGAGACCCAGTACTTC
V gene: TRBV18; D gene: TRBD2; J gene: TRBJ2-1; clone size: few; CDR3 length: 15; CDR3 protein: CASSQIAGQYNEQFF; CDR3 DNA: TGTGCCAGCTCACAAATAGCGGGGCAATACAATGAGCAGTTCTTC
V gene: TRBV30; D gene: -; J gene: TRBJ2-2; clone size: few; CDR3 length: 15; CDR3 protein: CAWRAMGPNTGELFF; CDR3 DNA: TGTGCCTGGAGAGCCATGGGACCAAACACCGGGGAGCTGTTTTTT
V gene: TRBV20-1; D gene: -; J gene: TRBJ1-2; clone size: many; CDR3 length: 13; CDR3 protein: CSASRLQSSGYTF; CDR3 DNA: TGCAGTGCTTCCAGGCTCCAATCTAGCGGCTACACCTTC
V gene: TRBV27; D gene: -; J gene: TRBJ2-5; clone size: many; CDR3 length: 13; CDR3 protein: CATLGADDETQYF; CDR3 DNA: TGTGCCACCCTCGGGGCCGACGATGAGACCCAGTACTTC
V gene: TRBV7-9; D gene: -; J gene: TRBJ2-5; clone size: -; CDR3 length: 15; CDR3 protein: CASSLYTGLIETQYF; CDR3 DNA: TGTGCCAGCAGCTTATATACAGGGTTGATTGAGACCCAGTACTTC
V gene: TRBV3-1; D gene: -; J gene: TRBJ2-7; clone size: many; CDR3 length: 15; CDR3 protein: CASSQVGVVAGEQYF; CDR3 DNA: TGTGCCAGCAGCCAAGTTGGGGTCGTAGCTGGCGAGCAGTACTTC
V gene: TRBV2; D gene: -; J gene: TRBJ2-4; clone size: many; CDR3 length: 15; CDR3 protein: CASSERQLAKNIQYF; CDR3 DNA: TGTGCCAGCAGTGAACGACAGTTAGCCAAAAACATTCAGTACTTC
V gene: TRBV28; D gene: -; J gene: TRBJ1-1; clone size: many; CDR3 length: 13; CDR3 protein: CASSSGAGTEAFF; CDR3 DNA: TGTGCCAGCAGCTCCGGGGCAGGGACTGAAGCTTTCTTT
V gene: TRBV14; D gene: TRBD1; J gene: TRBJ1-1; clone size: few; CDR3 length: 15; CDR3 protein: CASSLKGASNTEAFF; CDR3 DNA: TGTGCCAGCAGCCTTAAGGGGGCGTCGAACACTGAAGCTTTCTTT